These T cell receptor beta chains were read from a single sample in a study of post-analysis software for immune sequencing data. Each CDR3 protein gets one entry after TCRdb re-called the PCR reads with MiXCR. The sample carries some 690,000 distinct CDR3 sequences, approximately 60% recorded once. The sample was blood. The receptors originated from a girl aged 2 to 9 with multiple sclerosis. Both conserved end residues are part of each CDR3. A D gene is named only where the DNA matches it firmly. Only some rows state a clone size, as once, few, many or a class for expanded clones.

v_gene: TRBV12-3/TRBV12-4; d_gene: -; abundance: -; j_gene: TRBJ1-1; CDR3nt: TGTGCCAGCAGTTTACAGTGGGATCATGGTGAAGCTTTCTTT; CDR3aa: CASSLQWDHGEAFF
v_gene: TRBV7-3; d_gene: TRBD2; abundance: -; j_gene: TRBJ2-1; CDR3nt: TGTGCCAGCAGCCCAACGGCGGGACTAGCGGGAGGGTTAAGCTCCTACAATGAGCAGTTCTTC; CDR3aa: CASSPTAGLAGGLSSYNEQFF
v_gene: TRBV29-1; d_gene: TRBD1; abundance: -; j_gene: TRBJ2-1; CDR3nt: TGCAGCGTTGTAACAGGGGGTGATGAGCAGTTCTTC; CDR3aa: CSVVTGGDEQFF
v_gene: TRBV20-1; d_gene: -; abundance: -; j_gene: TRBJ1-1; CDR3nt: TGCAGTGCTAGAGTGGGGGGATTCAACACTGAAGCTTTCTTT; CDR3aa: CSARVGGFNTEAFF
v_gene: TRBV9; d_gene: TRBD2; abundance: -; j_gene: TRBJ2-3; CDR3nt: TGTGCCAGCAGCGCCGCGACTAGCGGGAGAAAGTTGGGAACAGATACGCAGTATTTT; CDR3aa: CASSAATSGRKLGTDTQYF
v_gene: TRBV7-9; d_gene: -; abundance: -; j_gene: TRBJ2-5; CDR3nt: TGTGCCAGCAGCTTACAGCCTCAAGAGACCCAGTACTTC; CDR3aa: CASSLQPQETQYF
v_gene: TRBV14; d_gene: TRBD1; abundance: once; j_gene: TRBJ1-2; CDR3nt: TGTGCCAGCAGCCAACAAGCAGGGGGTGGCTACACCTTC; CDR3aa: CASSQQAGGGYTF
v_gene: TRBV6-2/TRBV6-3; d_gene: -; abundance: few; j_gene: TRBJ2-1; CDR3nt: TGTGCCAGCAGTTACTATGGCTCCTCCTACAATGAGCAGTTCTTC; CDR3aa: CASSYYGSSYNEQFF
v_gene: TRBV20-1; d_gene: TRBD1; abundance: few; j_gene: TRBJ2-5; CDR3nt: TGCAGTGCTAGAGACGTTGGACAGGGCGGGCAGACCCAGTACTTC; CDR3aa: CSARDVGQGGQTQYF
v_gene: TRBV5-1; d_gene: -; abundance: once; j_gene: TRBJ2-4; CDR3nt: TGCGCCAGCAGCCCGGTGACAGGCCGGGCCAAAAACATTCAGTACTTC; CDR3aa: CASSPVTGRAKNIQYF
v_gene: TRBV20-1; d_gene: -; abundance: -; j_gene: TRBJ2-2; CDR3nt: TGCAGTGCTGGAGCTGAGGACACCGGGGAGCTGTTTTTT; CDR3aa: CSAGAEDTGELFF
v_gene: TRBV7-9; d_gene: -; abundance: -; j_gene: TRBJ1-1; CDR3nt: TGTGCCAGCACCCTACCGAACACTGAAGCTTTCTTT; CDR3aa: CASTLPNTEAFF
v_gene: TRBV29-1; d_gene: -; abundance: -; j_gene: TRBJ1-1; CDR3nt: TGCAGCACCGGGAAGAACACTGAAGCTTTCTTT; CDR3aa: CSTGKNTEAFF
v_gene: TRBV12-3/TRBV12-4; d_gene: -; abundance: -; j_gene: TRBJ2-1; CDR3nt: TGTGCCAGCAGGTACTCCGGGACCGACAACAATGAGCAGTTCTTC; CDR3aa: CASRYSGTDNNEQFF
v_gene: TRBV9; d_gene: TRBD1; abundance: -; j_gene: TRBJ1-5; CDR3nt: TGTGCCAGCAGCGTAACAGGGGTACAGCCCCAGCATTTT; CDR3aa: CASSVTGVQPQHF
v_gene: TRBV7-9; d_gene: TRBD1; abundance: -; j_gene: TRBJ1-2; CDR3nt: TGTGCCAGCAGCCCTTCAGGGGGCACGAGAGGCTACACCTTC; CDR3aa: CASSPSGGTRGYTF
v_gene: TRBV5-5; d_gene: TRBD1; abundance: -; j_gene: TRBJ2-7; CDR3nt: TGTGCCAGCAGCCGACTCATAGGGGACAGGGATGGTAATGAGCAGTACTTC; CDR3aa: CASSRLIGDRDGNEQYF
v_gene: TRBV11-2; d_gene: TRBD1; abundance: -; j_gene: TRBJ2-7; CDR3nt: TGTGCCAGCAGCATCCGACAGGGGGCTGGAGAGCAGTACTTC; CDR3aa: CASSIRQGAGEQYF
v_gene: TRBV7-9; d_gene: -; abundance: few; j_gene: TRBJ2-1; CDR3nt: TGTGCCAGCAGCCCCAAATTTAGCTCCTACAATGAGCAGTTCTTC; CDR3aa: CASSPKFSSYNEQFF
v_gene: TRBV20-1; d_gene: TRBD1; abundance: -; j_gene: TRBJ1-4; CDR3nt: TGCAGTGCTAGACAGGGGGCGAGTGAAAAACTGTTTTTT; CDR3aa: CSARQGASEKLFF
v_gene: TRBV20-1; d_gene: TRBD2; abundance: -; j_gene: TRBJ2-6; CDR3nt: TGCAGTGCTAGGACCCCTAGCGGGTCTCCCTCTGGGGCCAACGTCCTGACTTTC; CDR3aa: CSARTPSGSPSGANVLTF
v_gene: TRBV10-3; d_gene: -; abundance: -; j_gene: TRBJ2-6; CDR3nt: TGTGCCATCAGTGAGTCGAGCCCCTCTGGGGCCAACGTCCTGACTTTC; CDR3aa: CAISESSPSGANVLTF
v_gene: TRBV29-1; d_gene: -; abundance: -; j_gene: TRBJ2-6; CDR3nt: TGCAGCGTTGAAGACGGGGCAGATGGGCCTGGGGCCAACGTCCTGACTTTC; CDR3aa: CSVEDGADGPGANVLTF
v_gene: TRBV3-1; d_gene: TRBD2; abundance: once; j_gene: TRBJ2-3; CDR3nt: TGTGCCAGCAGCCTTGCTCACGGGACTATGTTCACAGATACGCAGTATTTT; CDR3aa: CASSLAHGTMFTDTQYF
v_gene: TRBV20-1; d_gene: -; abundance: -; j_gene: TRBJ2-3; CDR3nt: TGCAGTGCTTCCAACCGCGCAGAAAGCACAGATACGCAGTATTTT; CDR3aa: CSASNRAESTDTQYF
v_gene: TRBV10-3; d_gene: -; abundance: -; j_gene: TRBJ2-1; CDR3nt: TGTGCCATCAGTGAGGGAAGGGGGGCAAATGAGCAGTTCTTC; CDR3aa: CAISEGRGANEQFF
v_gene: TRBV10-2; d_gene: TRBD2; abundance: -; j_gene: TRBJ2-3; CDR3nt: TGCGCCAGCAGTGAGTCGACTAGCGGGAGACCAGATACGCAGTATTTT; CDR3aa: CASSESTSGRPDTQYF
v_gene: TRBV7-2; d_gene: -; abundance: -; j_gene: TRBJ2-7; CDR3nt: TGTGCCAGCAGCTCTGGACGCACATTCCCTTTTGAGCAGTACTTC; CDR3aa: CASSSGRTFPFEQYF
v_gene: TRBV12-3/TRBV12-4; d_gene: -; abundance: few; j_gene: TRBJ2-5; CDR3nt: TGTGCCAGCAGTAACTCGACGGATAGCCAGTACTTC; CDR3aa: CASSNSTDSQYF
v_gene: TRBV5-1; d_gene: TRBD1; abundance: -; j_gene: TRBJ2-5; CDR3nt: TGCGCCAGCTACGGTGCCGGGACAGCCACCCAAGAGACCCAGTACTTC; CDR3aa: CASYGAGTATQETQYF
v_gene: TRBV20-1; d_gene: TRBD2; abundance: few; j_gene: TRBJ2-1; CDR3nt: TGCAGTGCAACGAGCGGGACTACCTACAATGAGCAGTTCTTC; CDR3aa: CSATSGTTYNEQFF
v_gene: TRBV27; d_gene: -; abundance: -; j_gene: TRBJ2-3; CDR3nt: TGTGCCAGCGTAATGACAGATACGCAGTATTTT; CDR3aa: CASVMTDTQYF
v_gene: TRBV11-2; d_gene: TRBD1; abundance: -; j_gene: TRBJ2-1; CDR3nt: TGTGCCAGCAGCTCACGAGGGACAGGTAGCGATGAGCAGTTCTTC; CDR3aa: CASSSRGTGSDEQFF
v_gene: TRBV29-1; d_gene: -; abundance: -; j_gene: TRBJ2-3; CDR3nt: TGCAGCGTTGAATATACGGGGACCGCAGATACGCAGTATTTT; CDR3aa: CSVEYTGTADTQYF
v_gene: TRBV6-2/TRBV6-3; d_gene: -; abundance: few; j_gene: TRBJ2-7; CDR3nt: TGTGCCAGCAAAAAGGCGATCTCCTACGAGCAGTACTTC; CDR3aa: CASKKAISYEQYF
v_gene: TRBV7-9; d_gene: -; abundance: -; j_gene: TRBJ2-3; CDR3nt: TGTGCCAGCAGCGGGGGTTCGGGCGGGAAATTTCTGGGTACGCAGTATTTT; CDR3aa: CASSGGSGGKFLGTQYF
v_gene: TRBV12-3/TRBV12-4; d_gene: -; abundance: -; j_gene: TRBJ2-7; CDR3nt: TGTGCCAGCCGTCCGGCCGGGCCGCACTACGAGCAGTACTTC; CDR3aa: CASRPAGPHYEQYF
v_gene: TRBV9; d_gene: -; abundance: -; j_gene: TRBJ2-3; CDR3nt: TGTGCCAGCAGCGAACCTAGTTATACGCAGTATTTT; CDR3aa: CASSEPSYTQYF
v_gene: TRBV20-1; d_gene: -; abundance: -; j_gene: TRBJ2-1; CDR3nt: TGCAGTGCTAGAGCCGGGGGTCCTAGCTCCTACAATGAGCAGTTCTTC; CDR3aa: CSARAGGPSSYNEQFF
v_gene: TRBV4-2; d_gene: -; abundance: -; j_gene: TRBJ2-3; CDR3nt: TGTGCCAGCAGCCCCTTTGGGGCCGAAGATACGCAGTATTTT; CDR3aa: CASSPFGAEDTQYF
v_gene: TRBV4-1; d_gene: -; abundance: -; j_gene: TRBJ1-4; CDR3nt: TGCGCCAGCAGGGTGGGTGAACTGAATGAAAAACTGTTTTTT; CDR3aa: CASRVGELNEKLFF
v_gene: TRBV6-5; d_gene: -; abundance: -; j_gene: TRBJ2-7; CDR3nt: TGTGCCAGCCGGGGGATGGCTTACGAGCAGTACTTC; CDR3aa: CASRGMAYEQYF
v_gene: TRBV4-2; d_gene: TRBD2; abundance: -; j_gene: TRBJ2-1; CDR3nt: TGTGCCAGCAGCCAAGTAGCGGGAGGAGCCAATGAGCAGTTCTTC; CDR3aa: CASSQVAGGANEQFF
v_gene: TRBV6-1; d_gene: -; abundance: few; j_gene: TRBJ2-3; CDR3nt: TGTGCCAGCGTCGACGGATCAGATACGCAGTATTTT; CDR3aa: CASVDGSDTQYF
v_gene: TRBV6-6; d_gene: -; abundance: -; j_gene: TRBJ2-6; CDR3nt: TGTGCCAGCAGTCCCGACCGATCTGGGGCCAACGTCCTGACTTTC; CDR3aa: CASSPDRSGANVLTF
v_gene: TRBV3-1; d_gene: -; abundance: -; j_gene: TRBJ2-3; CDR3nt: TGTGCCTGCAGCCAAGATTGGGCGGCGAGCACAGATACGCAGTATTTT; CDR3aa: CACSQDWAASTDTQYF
v_gene: TRBV12-3/TRBV12-4; d_gene: -; abundance: -; j_gene: TRBJ1-1; CDR3nt: TGTGCCAGCAGTCCTTCGGGACCCGCGAACACTGAAGCTTTCTTT; CDR3aa: CASSPSGPANTEAFF
v_gene: TRBV7-2; d_gene: -; abundance: -; j_gene: TRBJ2-5; CDR3nt: TGTGCCAGCAGCTTCCGGGGACTCGCAGAGACCCAGTACTTC; CDR3aa: CASSFRGLAETQYF
v_gene: TRBV12-3/TRBV12-4; d_gene: TRBD1; abundance: -; j_gene: TRBJ1-5; CDR3nt: TGTGCCAGCAGTTTAGAGGTAGGGGGACAGCATCAGCCCCAGCATTTT; CDR3aa: CASSLEVGGQHQPQHF
v_gene: TRBV5-1; d_gene: -; abundance: -; j_gene: TRBJ1-2; CDR3nt: TGCGCCAGCAGTTATCAGGCGTTCTATGGCTACACCTTC; CDR3aa: CASSYQAFYGYTF
v_gene: TRBV7-9; d_gene: TRBD2; abundance: few; j_gene: TRBJ2-7; CDR3nt: TGTGCCAGCAGCTGGGGACTAGCAGTAGGGTACGAGCAGTACTTC; CDR3aa: CASSWGLAVGYEQYF